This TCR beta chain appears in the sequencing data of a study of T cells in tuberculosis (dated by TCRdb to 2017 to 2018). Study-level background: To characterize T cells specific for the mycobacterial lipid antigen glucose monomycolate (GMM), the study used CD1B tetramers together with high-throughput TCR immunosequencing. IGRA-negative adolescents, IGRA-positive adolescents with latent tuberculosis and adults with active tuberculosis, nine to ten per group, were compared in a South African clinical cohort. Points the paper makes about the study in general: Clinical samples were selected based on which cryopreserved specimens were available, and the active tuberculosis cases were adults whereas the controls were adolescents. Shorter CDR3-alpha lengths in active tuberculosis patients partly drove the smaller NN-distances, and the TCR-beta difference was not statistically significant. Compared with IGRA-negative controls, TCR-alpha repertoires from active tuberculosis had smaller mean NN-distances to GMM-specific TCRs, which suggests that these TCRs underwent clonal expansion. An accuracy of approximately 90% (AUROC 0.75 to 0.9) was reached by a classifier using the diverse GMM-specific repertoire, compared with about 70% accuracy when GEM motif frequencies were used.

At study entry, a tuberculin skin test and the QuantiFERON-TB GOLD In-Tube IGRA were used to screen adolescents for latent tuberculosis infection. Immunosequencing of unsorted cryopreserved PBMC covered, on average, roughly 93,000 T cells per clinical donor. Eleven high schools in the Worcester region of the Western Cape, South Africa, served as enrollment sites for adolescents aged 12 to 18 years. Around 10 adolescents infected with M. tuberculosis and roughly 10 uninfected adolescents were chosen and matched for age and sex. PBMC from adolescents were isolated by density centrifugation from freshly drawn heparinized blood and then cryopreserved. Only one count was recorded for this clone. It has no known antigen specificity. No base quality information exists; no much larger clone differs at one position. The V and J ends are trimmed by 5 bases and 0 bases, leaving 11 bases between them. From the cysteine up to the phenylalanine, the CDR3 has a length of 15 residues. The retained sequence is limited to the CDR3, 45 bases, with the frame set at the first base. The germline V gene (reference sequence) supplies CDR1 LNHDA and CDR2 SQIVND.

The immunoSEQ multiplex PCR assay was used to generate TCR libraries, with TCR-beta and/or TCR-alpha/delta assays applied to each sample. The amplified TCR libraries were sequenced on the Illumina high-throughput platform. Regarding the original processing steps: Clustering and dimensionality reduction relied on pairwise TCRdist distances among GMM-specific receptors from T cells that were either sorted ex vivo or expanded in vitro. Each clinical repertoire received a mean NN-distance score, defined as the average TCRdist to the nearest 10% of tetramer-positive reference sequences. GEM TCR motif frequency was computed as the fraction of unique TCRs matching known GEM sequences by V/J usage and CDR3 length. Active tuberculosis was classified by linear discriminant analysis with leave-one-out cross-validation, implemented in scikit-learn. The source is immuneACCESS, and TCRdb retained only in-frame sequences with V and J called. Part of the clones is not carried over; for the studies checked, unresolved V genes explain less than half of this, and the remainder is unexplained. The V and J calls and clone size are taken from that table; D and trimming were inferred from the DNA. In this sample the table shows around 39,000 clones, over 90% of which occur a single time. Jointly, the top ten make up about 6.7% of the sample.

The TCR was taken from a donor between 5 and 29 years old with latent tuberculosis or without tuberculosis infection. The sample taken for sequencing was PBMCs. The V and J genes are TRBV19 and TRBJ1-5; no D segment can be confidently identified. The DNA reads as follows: TGTGCCAGTAGTGAGGCGGGGAATAGCAATCAGCCCCAGCATTTT. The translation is CASSEAGNSNQPQHF. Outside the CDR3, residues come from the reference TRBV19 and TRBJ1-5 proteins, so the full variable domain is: DGGITQSPKYLFRKEGQNVTLSCEQNLNHDAMYWYRQDPGQGLRLIYYSQIVNDFQKGDIAEGYSVSREKKESFPLTVTSAQKNPTAFYLCASSEAGNSNQPQHFGDGTRLSIL.